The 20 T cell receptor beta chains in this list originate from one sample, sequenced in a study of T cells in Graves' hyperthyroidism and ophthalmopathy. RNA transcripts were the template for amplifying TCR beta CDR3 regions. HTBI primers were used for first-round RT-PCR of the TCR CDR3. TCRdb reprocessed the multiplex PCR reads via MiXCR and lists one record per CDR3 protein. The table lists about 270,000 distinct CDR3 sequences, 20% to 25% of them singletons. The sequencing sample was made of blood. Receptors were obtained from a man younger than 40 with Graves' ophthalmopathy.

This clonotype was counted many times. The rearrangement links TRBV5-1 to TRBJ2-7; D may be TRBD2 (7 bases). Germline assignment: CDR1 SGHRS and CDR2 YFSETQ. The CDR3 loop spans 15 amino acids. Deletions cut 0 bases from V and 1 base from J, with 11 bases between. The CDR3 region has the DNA TGCGCCAGCAGCTTGGGCGGGGGCGGATCCTACGAGCAGTACTTC. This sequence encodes CASSLGGGGSYEQYF.

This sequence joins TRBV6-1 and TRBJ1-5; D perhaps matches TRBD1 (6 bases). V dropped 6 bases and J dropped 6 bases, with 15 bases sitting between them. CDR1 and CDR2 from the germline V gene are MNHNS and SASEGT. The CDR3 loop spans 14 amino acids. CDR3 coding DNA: TGTGCCAGCAGGGGTACAGGGCGGACTCAGCCCCAGCATTTT. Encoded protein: CASRGTGRTQPQHF.

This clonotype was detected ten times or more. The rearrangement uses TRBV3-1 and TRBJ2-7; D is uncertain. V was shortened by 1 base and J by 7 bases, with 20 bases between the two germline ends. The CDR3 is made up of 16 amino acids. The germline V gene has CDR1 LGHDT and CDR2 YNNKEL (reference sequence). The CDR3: CASSQGRIASVGEQYF. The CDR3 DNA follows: TGTGCCAGCAGCCAAGGGCGAATAGCTTCCGTGGGGGAGCAGTACTTC.

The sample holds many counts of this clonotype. CDR3 residues: CASSFPPGTSGRIADTQYF. The CDR3 DNA follows: TGTGCCAGCAGTTTTCCCCCAGGGACTAGCGGGAGAATCGCAGATACGCAGTATTTT. This sequence joins TRBV27 and TRBJ2-3, with TRBD2 matching over 14 bases. This CDR3 has 19 amino acids. In germline, CDR1 is MNHEY, CDR2 SMNVEV (reference sequence). With 3 bases clipped from V and 4 bases from J, the junction kept 12 bases outside the gene matches.

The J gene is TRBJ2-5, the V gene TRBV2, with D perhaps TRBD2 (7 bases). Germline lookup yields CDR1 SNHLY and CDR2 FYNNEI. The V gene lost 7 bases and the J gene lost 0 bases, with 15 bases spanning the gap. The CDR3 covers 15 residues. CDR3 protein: CASMKGGTYQETQYF. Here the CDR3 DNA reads TGTGCCAGCATGAAGGGGGGGACGTACCAAGAGACCCAGTACTTC.

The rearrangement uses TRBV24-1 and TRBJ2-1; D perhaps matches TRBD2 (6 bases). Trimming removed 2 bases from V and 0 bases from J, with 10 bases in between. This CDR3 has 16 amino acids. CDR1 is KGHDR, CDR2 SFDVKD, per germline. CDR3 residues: CATSDSTGGSYNEQFF. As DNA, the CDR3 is TGTGCCACCAGTGATTCTACCGGGGGCTCCTACAATGAGCAGTTCTTC.

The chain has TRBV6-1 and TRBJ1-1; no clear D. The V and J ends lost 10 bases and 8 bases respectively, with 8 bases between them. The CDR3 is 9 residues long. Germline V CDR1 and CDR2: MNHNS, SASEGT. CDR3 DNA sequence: TGTGCCACGGGGTCGGAAGCTTTCTTT. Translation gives CATGSEAFF.

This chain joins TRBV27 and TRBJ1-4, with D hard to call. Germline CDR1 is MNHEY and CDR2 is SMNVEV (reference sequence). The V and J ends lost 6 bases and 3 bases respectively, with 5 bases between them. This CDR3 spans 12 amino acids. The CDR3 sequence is CASRASNEKLFF. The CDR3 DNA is TGTGCCAGCAGGGCTTCTAATGAAAAACTGTTTTTT.

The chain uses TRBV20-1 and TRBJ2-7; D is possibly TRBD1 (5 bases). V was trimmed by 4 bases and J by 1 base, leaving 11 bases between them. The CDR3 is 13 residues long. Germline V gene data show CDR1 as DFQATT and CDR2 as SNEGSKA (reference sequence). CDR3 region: CSANPTDSYEQYF. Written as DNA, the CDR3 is TGCAGTGCTAATCCGACAGATTCCTACGAGCAGTACTTC.

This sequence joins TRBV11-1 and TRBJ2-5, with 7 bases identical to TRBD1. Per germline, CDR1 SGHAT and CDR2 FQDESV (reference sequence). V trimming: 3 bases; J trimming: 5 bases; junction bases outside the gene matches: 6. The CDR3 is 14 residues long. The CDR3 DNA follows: TGTGCCAGCAGCTTGACAGGGTTGGCCGAGACCCAGTACTTC. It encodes CASSLTGLAETQYF.

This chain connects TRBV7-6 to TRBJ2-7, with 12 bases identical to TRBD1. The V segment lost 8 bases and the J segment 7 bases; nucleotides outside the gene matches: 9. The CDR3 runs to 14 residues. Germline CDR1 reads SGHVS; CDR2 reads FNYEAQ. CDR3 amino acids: CASGPGQGAGEQYF. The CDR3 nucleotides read TGTGCCAGCGGACCGGGACAGGGGGCGGGGGAGCAGTACTTC.

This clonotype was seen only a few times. The CDR3 here is CASSPDREDYGYTF. DNA for the CDR3: TGTGCCAGCAGTCCCGACAGGGAGGACTATGGCTACACCTTC. This sequence joins TRBV12-3 or TRBV12-4 and TRBJ1-2; 7 bases line up with TRBD1. After removal of 5 bases from V and 3 bases from J, the junction contained 6 bases not matched to a gene. The CDR3 spans 14 residues.

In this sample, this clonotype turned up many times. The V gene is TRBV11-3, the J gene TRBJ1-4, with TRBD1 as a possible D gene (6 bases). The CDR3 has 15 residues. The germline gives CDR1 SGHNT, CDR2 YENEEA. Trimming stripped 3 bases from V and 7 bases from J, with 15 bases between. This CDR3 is CASSLGGRDAEKLFF. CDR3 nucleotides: TGTGCCAGCAGCTTGGGGGGCAGGGACGCTGAAAAACTGTTTTTT.

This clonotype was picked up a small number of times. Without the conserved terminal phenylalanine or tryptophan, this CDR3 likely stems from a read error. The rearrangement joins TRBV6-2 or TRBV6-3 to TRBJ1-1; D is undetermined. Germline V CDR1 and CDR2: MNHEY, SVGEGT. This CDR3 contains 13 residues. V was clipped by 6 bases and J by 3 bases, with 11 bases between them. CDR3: CASSLTWYTEAFS. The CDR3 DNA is TGTGCCAGCAGCCTAACCTGGTACACTGAAGCTTTCTCT.

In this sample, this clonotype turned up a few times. The chain's CDR3 is CASSSRREGRETQYF. The CDR3 DNA sequence: TGTGCCAGCAGTTCGCGGCGGGAGGGCCGGGAGACCCAGTACTTC. V usage is TRBV27 and J usage is TRBJ2-5; TRBD2 matches at 9 bases. Germline CDR1 reads MNHEY; CDR2 reads SMNVEV (reference sequence). With 4 bases clipped from V and 5 bases from J, the junction kept 8 bases outside the gene matches. This CDR3 contains 15 residues.

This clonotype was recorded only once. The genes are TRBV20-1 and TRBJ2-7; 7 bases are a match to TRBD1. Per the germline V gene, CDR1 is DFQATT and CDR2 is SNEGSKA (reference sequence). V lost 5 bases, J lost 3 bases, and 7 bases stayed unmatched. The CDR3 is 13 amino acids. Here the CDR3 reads CSARTGADYEQYF. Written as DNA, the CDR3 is TGCAGTGCTCGCACAGGGGCCGACTACGAGCAGTACTTC.

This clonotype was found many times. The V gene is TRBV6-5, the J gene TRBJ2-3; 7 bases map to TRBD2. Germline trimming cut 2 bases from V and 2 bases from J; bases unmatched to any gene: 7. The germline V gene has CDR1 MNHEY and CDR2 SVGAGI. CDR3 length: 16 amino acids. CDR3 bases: TGTGCCAGCAGTTACGCGGGCGGGAGAGCCACAGATACGCAGTATTTT. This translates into CASSYAGGRATDTQYF.

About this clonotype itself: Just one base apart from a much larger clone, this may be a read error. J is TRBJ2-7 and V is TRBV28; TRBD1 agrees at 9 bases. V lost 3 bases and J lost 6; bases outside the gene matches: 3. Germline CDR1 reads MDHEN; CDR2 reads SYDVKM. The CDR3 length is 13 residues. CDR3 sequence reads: CASSLTGGIEQYF. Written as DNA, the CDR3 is TGTGCCAGCAGTTTGACAGGGGGAATCGAGCAGTACTTC.

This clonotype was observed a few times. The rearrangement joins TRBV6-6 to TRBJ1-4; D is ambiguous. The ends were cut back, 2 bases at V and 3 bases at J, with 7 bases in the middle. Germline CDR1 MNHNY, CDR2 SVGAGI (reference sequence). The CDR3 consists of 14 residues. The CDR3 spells CASSYGFPNEKLFF. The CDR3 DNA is TGTGCCAGCAGTTACGGATTTCCTAATGAAAAACTGTTTTTT.

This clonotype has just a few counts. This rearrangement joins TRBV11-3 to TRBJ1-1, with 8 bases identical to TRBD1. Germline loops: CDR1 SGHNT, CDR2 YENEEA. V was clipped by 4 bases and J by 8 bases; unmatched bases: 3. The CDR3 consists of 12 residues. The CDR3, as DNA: TGTGCCAGCAGCTCAGGGGGCAGGGAAGCTTTCTTT. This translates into CASSSGGREAFF.